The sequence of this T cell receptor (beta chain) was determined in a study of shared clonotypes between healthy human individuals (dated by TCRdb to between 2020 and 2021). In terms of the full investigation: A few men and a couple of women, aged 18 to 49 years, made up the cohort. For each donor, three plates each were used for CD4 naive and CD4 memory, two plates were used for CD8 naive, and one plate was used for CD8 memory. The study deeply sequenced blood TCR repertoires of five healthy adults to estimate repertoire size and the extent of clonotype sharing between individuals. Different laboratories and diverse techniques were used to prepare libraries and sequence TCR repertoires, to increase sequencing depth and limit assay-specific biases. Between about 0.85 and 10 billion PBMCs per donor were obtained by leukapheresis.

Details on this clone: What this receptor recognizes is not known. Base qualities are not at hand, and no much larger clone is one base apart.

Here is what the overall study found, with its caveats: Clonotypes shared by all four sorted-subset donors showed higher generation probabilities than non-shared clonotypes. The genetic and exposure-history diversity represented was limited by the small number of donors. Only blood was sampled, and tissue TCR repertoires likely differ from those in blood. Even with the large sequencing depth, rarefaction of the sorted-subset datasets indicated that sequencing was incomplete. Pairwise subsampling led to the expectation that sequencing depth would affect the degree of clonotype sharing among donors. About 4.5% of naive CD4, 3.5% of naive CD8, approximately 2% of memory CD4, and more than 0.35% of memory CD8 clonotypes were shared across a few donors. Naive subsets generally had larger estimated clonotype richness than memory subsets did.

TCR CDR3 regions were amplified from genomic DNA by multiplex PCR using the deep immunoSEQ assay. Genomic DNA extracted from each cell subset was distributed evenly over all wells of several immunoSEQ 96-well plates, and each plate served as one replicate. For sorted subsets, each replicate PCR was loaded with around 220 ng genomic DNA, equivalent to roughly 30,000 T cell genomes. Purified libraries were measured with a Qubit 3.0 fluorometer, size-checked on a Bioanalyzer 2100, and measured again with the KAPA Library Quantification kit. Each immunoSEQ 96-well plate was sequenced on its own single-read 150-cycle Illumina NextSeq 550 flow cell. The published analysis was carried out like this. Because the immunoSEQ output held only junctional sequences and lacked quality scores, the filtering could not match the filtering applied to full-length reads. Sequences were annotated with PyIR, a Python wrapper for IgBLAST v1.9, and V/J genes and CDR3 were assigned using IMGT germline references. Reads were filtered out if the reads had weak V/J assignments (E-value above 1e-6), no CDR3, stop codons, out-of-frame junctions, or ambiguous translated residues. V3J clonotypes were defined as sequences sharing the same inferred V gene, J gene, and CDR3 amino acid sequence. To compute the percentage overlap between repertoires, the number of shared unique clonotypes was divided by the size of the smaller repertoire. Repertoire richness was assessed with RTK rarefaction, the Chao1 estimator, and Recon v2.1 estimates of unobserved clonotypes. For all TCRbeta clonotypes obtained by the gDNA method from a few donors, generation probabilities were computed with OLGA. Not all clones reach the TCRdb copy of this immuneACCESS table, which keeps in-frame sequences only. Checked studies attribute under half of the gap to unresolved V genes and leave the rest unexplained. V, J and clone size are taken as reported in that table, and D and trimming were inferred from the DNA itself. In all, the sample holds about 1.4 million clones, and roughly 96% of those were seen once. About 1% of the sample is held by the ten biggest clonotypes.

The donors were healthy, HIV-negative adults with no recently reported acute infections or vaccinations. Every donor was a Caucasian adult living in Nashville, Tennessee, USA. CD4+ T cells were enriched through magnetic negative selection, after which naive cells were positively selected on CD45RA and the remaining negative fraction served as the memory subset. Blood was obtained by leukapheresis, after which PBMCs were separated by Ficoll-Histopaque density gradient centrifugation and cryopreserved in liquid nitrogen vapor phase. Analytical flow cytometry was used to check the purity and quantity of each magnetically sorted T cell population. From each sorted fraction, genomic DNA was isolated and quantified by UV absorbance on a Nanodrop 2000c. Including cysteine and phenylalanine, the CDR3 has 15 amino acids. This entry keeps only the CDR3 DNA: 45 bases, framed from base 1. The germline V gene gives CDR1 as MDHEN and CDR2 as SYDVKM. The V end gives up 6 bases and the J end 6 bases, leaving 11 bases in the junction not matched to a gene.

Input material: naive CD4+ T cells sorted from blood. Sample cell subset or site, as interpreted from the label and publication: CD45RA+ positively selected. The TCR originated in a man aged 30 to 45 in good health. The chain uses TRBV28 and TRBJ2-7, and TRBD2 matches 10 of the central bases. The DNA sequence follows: TGTGCCAGCAGAACGACTAGCGGGTATGTGGGCGAGCAGTACTTC. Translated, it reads CASRTTSGYVGEQYF.